This TCR beta chain is from a study of T cell responses to AZD1222 COVID-19 vaccine. Overall study context: Timing groups of about 4 and about 12 weeks for second doses were pooled.

Study results and limitations: Sampling that yielded the repertoires occurred only after the peak T cell response.

The protocol was immunoSEQ multiplex PCR, while the TCRdb copy is restricted to in-frame clones and leaves out a portion. The sample lists approximately 180,000 clones; 88% were seen once. Turning to this clone: Antigen: not known.

The CDR3 consists of 13 residues. Germline values: CDR1 LNHDA, CDR2 SQIVND (reference sequence). V lost 5 bases to trimming and J lost 6 bases, with 13 bases between them. This clonotype was sampled from an adult in good health. The chain employs TRBV19 and TRBJ1-2, with D perhaps matching TRBD1 (6 bases). The material sequenced was peripheral blood, taken on day 0 of AZD1222 vaccination. The CDR3 nucleotides read TGTGCCAGTAGTTTCCAGTACAGGGATGGCTACACCTTC. This translates into CASSFQYRDGYTF. Full variable domain (outside the CDR3, taken from reference TRBV19 and TRBJ1-2): DGGITQSPKYLFRKEGQNVTLSCEQNLNHDAMYWYRQDPGQGLRLIYYSQIVNDFQKGDIAEGYSVSREKKESFPLTVTSAQKNPTAFYLCASSFQYRDGYTFGSGTRLTVV.